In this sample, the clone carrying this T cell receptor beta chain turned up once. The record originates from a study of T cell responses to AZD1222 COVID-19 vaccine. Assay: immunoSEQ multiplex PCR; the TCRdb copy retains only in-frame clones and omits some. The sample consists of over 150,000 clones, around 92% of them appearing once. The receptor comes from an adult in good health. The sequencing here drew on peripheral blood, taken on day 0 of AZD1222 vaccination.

The CDR3 loop is CAITGLAQNTGELFF. For the CDR3, the DNA is TGTGCCATCACTGGACTAGCCCAGAACACCGGGGAGCTGTTTTTT. The genes are TRBV2 and TRBJ2-2, with 8 bases matching TRBD2. CDR3 length: 15 residues. The V segment lost 10 bases and the J segment 1 base; nucleotides outside the gene matches: 8. Germline loops: CDR1 SNHLY, CDR2 FYNNEI.